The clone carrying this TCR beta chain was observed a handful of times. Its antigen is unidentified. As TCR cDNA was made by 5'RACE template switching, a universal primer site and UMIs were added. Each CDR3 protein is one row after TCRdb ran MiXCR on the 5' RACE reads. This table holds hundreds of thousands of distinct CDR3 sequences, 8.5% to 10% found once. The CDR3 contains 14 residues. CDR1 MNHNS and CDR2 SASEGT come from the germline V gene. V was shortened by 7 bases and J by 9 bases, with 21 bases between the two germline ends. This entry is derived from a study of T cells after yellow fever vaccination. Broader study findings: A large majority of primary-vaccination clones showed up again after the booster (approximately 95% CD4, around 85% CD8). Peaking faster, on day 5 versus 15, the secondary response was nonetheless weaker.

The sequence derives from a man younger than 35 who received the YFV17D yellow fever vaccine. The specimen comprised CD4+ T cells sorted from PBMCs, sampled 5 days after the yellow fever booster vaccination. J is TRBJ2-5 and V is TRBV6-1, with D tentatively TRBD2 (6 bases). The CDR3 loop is CASNGSQGRLAQYF. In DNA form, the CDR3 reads TGTGCCAGCAACGGGAGTCAGGGCAGGTTGGCCCAGTACTTC.